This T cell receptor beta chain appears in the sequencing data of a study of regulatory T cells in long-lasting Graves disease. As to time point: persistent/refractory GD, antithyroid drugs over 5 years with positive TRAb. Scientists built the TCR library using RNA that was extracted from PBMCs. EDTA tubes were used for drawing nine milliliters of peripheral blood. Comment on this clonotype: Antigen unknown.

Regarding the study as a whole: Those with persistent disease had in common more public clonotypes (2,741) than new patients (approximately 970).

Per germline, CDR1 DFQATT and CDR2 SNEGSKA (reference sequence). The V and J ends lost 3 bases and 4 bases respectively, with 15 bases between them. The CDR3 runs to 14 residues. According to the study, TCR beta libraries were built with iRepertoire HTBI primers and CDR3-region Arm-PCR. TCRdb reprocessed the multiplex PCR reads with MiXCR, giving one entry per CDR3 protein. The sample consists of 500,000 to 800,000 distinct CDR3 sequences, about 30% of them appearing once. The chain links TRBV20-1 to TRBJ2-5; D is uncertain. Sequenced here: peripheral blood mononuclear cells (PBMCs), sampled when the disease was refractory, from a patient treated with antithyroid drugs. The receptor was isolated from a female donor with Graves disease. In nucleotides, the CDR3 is TGCAGTGCTAGGTCCGGAAGGCGTAGAGAGACCCAGTACTTC. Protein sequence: CSARSGRRRETQYF.